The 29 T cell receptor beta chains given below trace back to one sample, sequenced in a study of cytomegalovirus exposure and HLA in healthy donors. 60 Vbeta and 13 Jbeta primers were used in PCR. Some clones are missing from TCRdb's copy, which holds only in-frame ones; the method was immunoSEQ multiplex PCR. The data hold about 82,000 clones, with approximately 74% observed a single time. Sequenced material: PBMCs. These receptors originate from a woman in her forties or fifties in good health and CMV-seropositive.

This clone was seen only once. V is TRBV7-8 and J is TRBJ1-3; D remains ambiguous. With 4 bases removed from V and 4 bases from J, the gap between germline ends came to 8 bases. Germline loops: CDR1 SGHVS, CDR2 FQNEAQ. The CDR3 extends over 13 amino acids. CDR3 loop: CASSSLQGNTIYF. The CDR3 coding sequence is TGTGCCAGCAGCTCTCTTCAGGGAAACACCATATATTTT.

This CDR3 is CASSMGGLAGGSSTDTQYF. The CDR3 DNA sequence: TGTGCCAGTAGTATGGGTGGCCTAGCGGGAGGATCTAGCACAGATACGCAGTATTTT. The J gene is TRBJ2-3, the V gene TRBV19; 11 bases line up with TRBD2. This CDR3 has 19 residues. Germline V gives CDR1 LNHDA, CDR2 SQIVND (reference sequence). J lost 0 bases, V lost 3 bases, and 11 bases had no gene match.

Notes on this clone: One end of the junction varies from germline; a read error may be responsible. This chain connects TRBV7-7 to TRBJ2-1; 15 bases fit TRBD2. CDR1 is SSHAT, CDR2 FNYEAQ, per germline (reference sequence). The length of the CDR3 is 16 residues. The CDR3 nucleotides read TGTGCTAGCAGCTCCGGACTAGCGGGAGGGCCGAATGAGCAGTTCTTC. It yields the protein CASSSGLAGGPNEQFF.

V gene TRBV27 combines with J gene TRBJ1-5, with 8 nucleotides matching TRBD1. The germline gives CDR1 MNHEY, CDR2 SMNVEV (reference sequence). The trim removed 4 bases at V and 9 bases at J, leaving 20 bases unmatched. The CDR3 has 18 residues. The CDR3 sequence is CASSSNSQGASKILPQHF. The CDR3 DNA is TGTGCCAGCAGTTCGAACTCTCAGGGGGCGTCTAAAATCCTGCCCCAGCATTTT.

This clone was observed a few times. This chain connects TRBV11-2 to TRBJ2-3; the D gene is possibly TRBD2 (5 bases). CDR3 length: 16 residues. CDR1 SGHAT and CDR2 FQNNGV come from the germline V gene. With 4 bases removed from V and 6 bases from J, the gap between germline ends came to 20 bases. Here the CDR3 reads CASSSLGGLGADTQYF. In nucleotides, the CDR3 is TGTGCCAGCAGCTCACTGGGCGGACTGGGCGCGGATACGCAGTATTTT.

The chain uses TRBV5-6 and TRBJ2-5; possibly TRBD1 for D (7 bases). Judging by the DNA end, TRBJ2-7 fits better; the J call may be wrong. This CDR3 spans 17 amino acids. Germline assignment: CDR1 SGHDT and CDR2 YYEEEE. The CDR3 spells CASSLQGGTGDAYEQYF. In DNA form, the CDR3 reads TGTGCCAGCAGCTTGCAGGGGGGTACGGGAGACGCCTACGAGCAGTACTTC.

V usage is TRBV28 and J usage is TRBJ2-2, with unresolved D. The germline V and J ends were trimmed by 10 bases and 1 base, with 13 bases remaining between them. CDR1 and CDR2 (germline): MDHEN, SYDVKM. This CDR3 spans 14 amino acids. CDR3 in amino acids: CAIPGRVNTGELFF. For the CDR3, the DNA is TGTGCCATCCCAGGAAGAGTGAACACCGGGGAGCTGTTTTTT.

CDR3 residues: CASSLSRGHGYTF. Here the CDR3 DNA reads TGTGCCAGCAGCTTATCGCGCGGGCATGGCTACACCTTC. This chain links TRBV7-9 with TRBJ1-2; D ambiguous. Per the germline V gene, CDR1 is SEHNR and CDR2 is FQNEAQ (reference sequence). Trimming stripped 2 bases from V and 6 bases from J, with 10 bases between. This CDR3 region has 13 residues.

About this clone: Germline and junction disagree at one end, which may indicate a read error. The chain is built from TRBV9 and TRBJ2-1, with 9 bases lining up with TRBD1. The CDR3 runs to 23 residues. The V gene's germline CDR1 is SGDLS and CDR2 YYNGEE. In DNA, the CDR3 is TGTGCCAGCAGCGTAGTAGTCTCATTCCCGGGACAGGGCCTCATATTACCCTACAATAAGCAGTTCTTC. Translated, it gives CASSVVVSFPGQGLILPYNKQFF.

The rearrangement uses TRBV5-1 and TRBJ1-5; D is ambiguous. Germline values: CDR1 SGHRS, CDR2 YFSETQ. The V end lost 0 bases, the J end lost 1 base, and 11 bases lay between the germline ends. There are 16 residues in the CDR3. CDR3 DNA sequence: TGCGCCAGCAGCTTGGGAGGGTCGGACAGCAATCAGCCCCAGCATTTT. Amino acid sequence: CASSLGGSDSNQPQHF.

The DNA for the CDR3 is TGTGCCAGCAGTCCCACAGGGGCCGCTGAAGCTTTCTTT. Translating gives CASSPTGAAEAFF. The J gene is TRBJ1-1, the V gene TRBV11-3; TRBD1 agrees at 7 bases. Germline CDR1 SGHNT, CDR2 YENEEA. The V segment lost 6 bases and the J segment 6 bases; nucleotides outside the gene matches: 7. The CDR3 contains 13 residues.

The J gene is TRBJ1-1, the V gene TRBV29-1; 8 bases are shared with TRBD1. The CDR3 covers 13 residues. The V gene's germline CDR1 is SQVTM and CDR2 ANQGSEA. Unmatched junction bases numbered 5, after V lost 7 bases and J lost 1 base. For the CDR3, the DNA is TGCAGCGGTGCCAGGGGGCCGAACACTGAAGCTTTCTTT. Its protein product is CSGARGPNTEAFF.

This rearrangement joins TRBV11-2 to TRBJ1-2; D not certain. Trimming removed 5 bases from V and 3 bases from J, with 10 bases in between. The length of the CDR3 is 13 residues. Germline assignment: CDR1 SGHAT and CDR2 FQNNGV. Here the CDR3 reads CASSADRDYGYTF. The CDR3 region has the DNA TGTGCCAGCAGCGCAGACCGGGACTATGGCTACACCTTC. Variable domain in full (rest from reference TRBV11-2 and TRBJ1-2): EAGVAQSPRYKIIEKRQSVAFWCNPISGHATLYWYQQILGQGPKLLIQFQNNGVVDDSQLPKDRFSAERLKGVDSTLKIQPAKLEDSAVYLCASSADRDYGYTFGSGTRLTVV.

This CDR3 reads CASSLDPVSNEQYF. The CDR3 DNA reads as TGTGCCAGCAGCTTGGACCCGGTTTCCAACGAGCAGTACTTC. This rearrangement joins TRBV5-4 to TRBJ2-7; no firm D call. This CDR3 has 14 residues. Germline V gene lookup returns CDR1 SGHNT and CDR2 YYREEE (reference sequence). V dropped 0 bases and J dropped 5 bases, with 12 bases sitting between them.

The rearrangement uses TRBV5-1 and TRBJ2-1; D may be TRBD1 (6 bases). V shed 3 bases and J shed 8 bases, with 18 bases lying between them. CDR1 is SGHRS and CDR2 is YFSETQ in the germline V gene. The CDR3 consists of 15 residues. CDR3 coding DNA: TGCGCCAGCAGCTACCGGGACACCAACGAGCATGAGCAGTTCTTC. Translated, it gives CASSYRDTNEHEQFF.

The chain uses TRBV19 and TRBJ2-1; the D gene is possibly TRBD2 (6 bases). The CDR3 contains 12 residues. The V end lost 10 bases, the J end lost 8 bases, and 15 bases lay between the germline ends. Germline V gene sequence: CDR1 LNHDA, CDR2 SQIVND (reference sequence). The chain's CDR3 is CATETRRHEQFF. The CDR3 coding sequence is TGTGCCACCGAGACTAGACGTCATGAGCAGTTCTTC.

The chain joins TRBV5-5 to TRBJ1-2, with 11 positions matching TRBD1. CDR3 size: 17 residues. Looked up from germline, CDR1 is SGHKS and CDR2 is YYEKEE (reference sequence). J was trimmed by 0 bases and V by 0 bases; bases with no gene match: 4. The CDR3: CASSLGGQGAANYGYTF. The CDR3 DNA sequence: TGTGCCAGCAGCTTGGGCGGACAGGGGGCGGCTAACTATGGCTACACCTTC.

The CDR3 DNA follows: TGTGCCAGCAGCGTAGCGAAGACGGGACCAGGAGGGGAGGTAAACTATGGCTACACCTTC. Translated: CASSVAKTGPGGEVNYGYTF. The rearrangement links TRBV9 to TRBJ1-2; weak D call: TRBD1 (5 bases). V lost 0 bases and J lost 2, with 26 bases in between. CDR3 length equals 20 residues. The germline CDR1 and CDR2 sequences are SGDLS and YYNGEE.

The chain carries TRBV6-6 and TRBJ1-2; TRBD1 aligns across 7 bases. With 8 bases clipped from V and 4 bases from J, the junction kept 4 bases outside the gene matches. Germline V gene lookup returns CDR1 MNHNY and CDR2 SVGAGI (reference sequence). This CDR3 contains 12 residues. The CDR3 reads CASQGQTYGYTF. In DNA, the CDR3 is TGTGCCAGCCAGGGACAGACCTATGGCTACACCTTC.

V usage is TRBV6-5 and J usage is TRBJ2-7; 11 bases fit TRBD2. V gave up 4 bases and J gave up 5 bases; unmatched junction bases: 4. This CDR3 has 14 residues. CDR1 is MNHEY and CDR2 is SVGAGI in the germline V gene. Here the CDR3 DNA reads TGTGCCAGCAGTTTACTAGCGGGAGAACACGAGCAGTACTTC. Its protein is CASSLLAGEHEQYF.

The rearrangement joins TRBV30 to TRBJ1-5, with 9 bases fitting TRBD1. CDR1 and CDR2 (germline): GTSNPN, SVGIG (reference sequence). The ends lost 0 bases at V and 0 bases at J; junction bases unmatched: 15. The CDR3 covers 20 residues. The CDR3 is CAWSVGTGRTRTYSNQPQHF. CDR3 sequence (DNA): TGTGCCTGGAGTGTTGGGACAGGGCGAACCCGGACCTATAGCAATCAGCCCCAGCATTTT.

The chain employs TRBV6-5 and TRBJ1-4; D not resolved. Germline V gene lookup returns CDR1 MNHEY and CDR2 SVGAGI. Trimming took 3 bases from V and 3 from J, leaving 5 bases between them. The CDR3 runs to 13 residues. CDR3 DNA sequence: TGTGCCAGCAGTTATTTCGCTAATGAAAAACTGTTTTTT. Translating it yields CASSYFANEKLFF.

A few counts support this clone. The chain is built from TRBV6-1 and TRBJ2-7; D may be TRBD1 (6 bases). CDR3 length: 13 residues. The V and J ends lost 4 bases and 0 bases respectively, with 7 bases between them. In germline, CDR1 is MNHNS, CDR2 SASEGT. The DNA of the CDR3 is TGTGCCAGCAGTGGGGACAACTCCTACGAGCAGTACTTC. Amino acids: CASSGDNSYEQYF.

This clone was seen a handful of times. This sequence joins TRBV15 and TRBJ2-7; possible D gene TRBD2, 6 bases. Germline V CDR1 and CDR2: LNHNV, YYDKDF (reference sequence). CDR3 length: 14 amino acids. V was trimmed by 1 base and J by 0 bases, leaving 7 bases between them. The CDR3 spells CATSRGGDSYEQYF. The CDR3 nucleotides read TGTGCCACCAGCAGAGGCGGGGACTCCTACGAGCAGTACTTC.

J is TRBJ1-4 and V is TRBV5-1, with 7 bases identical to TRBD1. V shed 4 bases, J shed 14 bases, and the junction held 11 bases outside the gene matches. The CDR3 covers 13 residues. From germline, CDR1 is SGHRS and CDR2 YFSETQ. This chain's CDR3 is CASSDLLTGSLFF. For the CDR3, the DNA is TGCGCCAGCAGCGATCTCTTGACAGGGTCGCTGTTTTTT.

The CDR3 spells CASSEATQYF. The CDR3 nucleotides read TGTGCCAGCAGTGAAGCCACACAGTACTTC. The chain joins TRBV6-1 to TRBJ2-5; the D is unclear. CDR3 length: 10 amino acids. Germline V gives CDR1 MNHNS, CDR2 SASEGT. Deletions cut 0 bases from V and 11 bases from J, with 4 bases between.

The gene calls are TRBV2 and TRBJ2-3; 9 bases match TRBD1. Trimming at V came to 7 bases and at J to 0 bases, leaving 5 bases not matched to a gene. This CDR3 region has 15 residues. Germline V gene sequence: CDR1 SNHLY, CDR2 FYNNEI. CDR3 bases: TGTGCCAGCAACGGACAGGGGCCTAGCACAGATACGCAGTATTTT. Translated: CASNGQGPSTDTQYF.

The CDR3 DNA reads as TGTGCCAGCAGCCTGCGGACAGGCAACGAGCAGTACTTC. Its protein is CASSLRTGNEQYF. V gene TRBV9 combines with J gene TRBJ2-7; 7 bases match TRBD1. Germline values: CDR1 SGDLS, CDR2 YYNGEE. The ends lost 4 bases at V and 5 bases at J; junction bases unmatched: 6. The length of the CDR3 is 13 residues. Looking up the rest from reference TRBV9 and TRBJ2-7 gives the full variable domain: DSGVTQTPKHLITATGQRVTLRCSPRSGDLSVYWYQQSLDQGLQFLIQYYNGEERAKGNILERFSAQQFPDLHSELNLSSLELGDSALYFCASSLRTGNEQYFGPGTRLTVT.

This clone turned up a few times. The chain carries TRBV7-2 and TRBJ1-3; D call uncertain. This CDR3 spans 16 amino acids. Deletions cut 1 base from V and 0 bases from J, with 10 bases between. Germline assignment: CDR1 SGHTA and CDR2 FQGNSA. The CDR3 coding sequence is TGTGCCAGCAGCTTAGGCCCAGGTAGCTCTGGAAACACCATATATTTT. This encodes CASSLGPGSSGNTIYF. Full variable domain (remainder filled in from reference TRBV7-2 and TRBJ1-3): GAGVSQSPSNKVTEKGKDVELRCDPISGHTALYWYRQSLGQGLEFLIYFQGNSAPDKSGLPSDRFSAERTGGSVSTLTIQRTQQEDSAVYLCASSLGPGSSGNTIYFGEGSWLTVV.